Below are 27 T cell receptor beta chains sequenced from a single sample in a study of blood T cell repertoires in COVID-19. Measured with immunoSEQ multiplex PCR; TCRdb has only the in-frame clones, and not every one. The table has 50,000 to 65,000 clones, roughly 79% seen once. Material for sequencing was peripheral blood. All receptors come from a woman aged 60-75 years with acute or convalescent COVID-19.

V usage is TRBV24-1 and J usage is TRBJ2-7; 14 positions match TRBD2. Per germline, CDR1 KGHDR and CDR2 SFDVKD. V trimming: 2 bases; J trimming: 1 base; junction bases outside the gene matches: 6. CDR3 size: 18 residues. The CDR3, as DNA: TGTGCCACCAGTGATTCCGGGACTAGCGGGAGCTGGTCCTACGAGCAGTACTTC. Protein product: CATSDSGTSGSWSYEQYF.

DNA for the CDR3: TGTGCCAGCAGGCGGGGGCGGGCAGATACGCAGTATTTT. Translating gives CASRRGRADTQYF. The V gene is TRBV11-1, the J gene TRBJ2-3, with D possibly TRBD2 on 7 matching bases. The V gene lost 6 bases and the J gene lost 4 bases, with 11 bases spanning the gap. Germline V gives CDR1 SGHAT, CDR2 FQDESV (reference sequence). The CDR3 runs to 13 residues.

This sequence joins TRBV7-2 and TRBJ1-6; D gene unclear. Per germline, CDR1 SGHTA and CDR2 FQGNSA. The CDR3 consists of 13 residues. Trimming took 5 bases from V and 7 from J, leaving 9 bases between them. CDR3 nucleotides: TGTGCCAGCAGCCCCTCCGGGAATTCACCCCTCCACTTT. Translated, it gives CASSPSGNSPLHF.

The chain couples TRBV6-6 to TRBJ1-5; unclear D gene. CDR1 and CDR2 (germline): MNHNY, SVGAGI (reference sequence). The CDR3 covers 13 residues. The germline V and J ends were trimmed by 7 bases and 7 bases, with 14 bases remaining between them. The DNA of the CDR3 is TGTGCCAGCACCCCTTCGCCGCGGCAGCCCCAGCATTTT. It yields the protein CASTPSPRQPQHF.

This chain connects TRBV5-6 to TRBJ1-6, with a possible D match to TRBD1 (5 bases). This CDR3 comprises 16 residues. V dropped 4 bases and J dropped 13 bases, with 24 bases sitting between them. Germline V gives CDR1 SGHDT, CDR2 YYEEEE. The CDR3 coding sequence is TGTGCCAGCAGCGAACCCCAAAGGGGTGCCCACGAGCCCCTCCACTTT. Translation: CASSEPQRGAHEPLHF. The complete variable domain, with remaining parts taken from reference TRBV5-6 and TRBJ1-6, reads DAGVTQSPTHLIKTRGQQVTLRCSPKSGHDTVSWYQQALGQGPQFIFQYYEEEERQRGNFPDRFSGHQFPNYSSELNVNALLLGDSALYLCASSEPQRGAHEPLHFGNGTRLTVT.

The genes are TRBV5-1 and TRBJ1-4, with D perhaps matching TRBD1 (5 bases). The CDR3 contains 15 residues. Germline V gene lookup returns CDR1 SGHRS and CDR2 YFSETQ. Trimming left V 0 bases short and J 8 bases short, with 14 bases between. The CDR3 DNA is TGCGCCAGCAGCTTGGAACCCGGGGGAGGCGAAAAACTGTTTTTT. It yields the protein CASSLEPGGGEKLFF.

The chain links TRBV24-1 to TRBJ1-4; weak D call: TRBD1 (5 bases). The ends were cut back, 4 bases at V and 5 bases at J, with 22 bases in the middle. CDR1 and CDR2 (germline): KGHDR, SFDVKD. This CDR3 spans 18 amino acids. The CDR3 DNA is TGTGCCACCAGTGAGGGACTTTCCCGCGGGAGGGAAAATGAAAAACTGTTTTTT. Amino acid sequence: CATSEGLSRGRENEKLFF.

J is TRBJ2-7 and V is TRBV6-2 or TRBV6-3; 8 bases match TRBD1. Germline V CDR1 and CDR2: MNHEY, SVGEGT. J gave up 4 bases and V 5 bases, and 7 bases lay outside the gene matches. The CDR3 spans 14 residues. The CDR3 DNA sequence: TGTGCCAGCAGTCGGGCAGGGGGCTTTTACGAGCAGTACTTC. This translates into CASSRAGGFYEQYF.

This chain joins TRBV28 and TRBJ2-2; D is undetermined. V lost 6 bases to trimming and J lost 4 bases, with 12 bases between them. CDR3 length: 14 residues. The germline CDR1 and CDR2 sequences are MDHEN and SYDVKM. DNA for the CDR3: TGTGCCAGCAGCTCCTCCGGTGCCACCGGGGAGCTGTTTTTT. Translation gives CASSSSGATGELFF.

CDR3 region: CASSEATGLGYTF. The CDR3 region has the DNA TGTGCCAGCAGTGAGGCGACAGGGCTTGGCTACACCTTC. This chain joins TRBV6-1 and TRBJ1-2; TRBD1 matches at 7 bases. This CDR3 spans 13 amino acids. Unmatched junction bases numbered 5, after V lost 3 bases and J lost 7 bases. Germline lookup yields CDR1 MNHNS and CDR2 SASEGT.

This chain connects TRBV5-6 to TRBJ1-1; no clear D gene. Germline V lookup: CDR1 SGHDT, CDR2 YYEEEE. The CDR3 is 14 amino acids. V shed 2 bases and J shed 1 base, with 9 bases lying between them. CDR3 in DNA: TGTGCCAGCAGCTTATTATCAGGGAACACTGAAGCTTTCTTT. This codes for CASSLLSGNTEAFF.

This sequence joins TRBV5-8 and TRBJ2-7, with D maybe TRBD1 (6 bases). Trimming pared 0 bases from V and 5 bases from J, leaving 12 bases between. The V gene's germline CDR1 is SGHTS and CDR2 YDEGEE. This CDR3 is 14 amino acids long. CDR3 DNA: TGTGCCAGCAGCTTGGAAAGGGGGTACCACGAGCAGTACTTC. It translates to CASSLERGYHEQYF.

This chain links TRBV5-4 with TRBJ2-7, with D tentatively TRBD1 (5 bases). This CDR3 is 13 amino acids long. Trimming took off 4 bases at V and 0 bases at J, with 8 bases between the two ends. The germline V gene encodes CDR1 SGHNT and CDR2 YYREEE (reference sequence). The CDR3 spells CASSDSRSYEQYF. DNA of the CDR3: TGTGCCAGCAGCGACAGCCGCTCCTACGAGCAGTACTTC. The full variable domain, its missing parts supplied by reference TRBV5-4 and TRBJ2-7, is ETGVTQSPTHLIKTRGQQVTLRCSSQSGHNTVSWYQQALGQGPQFIFQYYREEENGRGNFPPRFSGLQFPNYSSELNVNALELDDSALYLCASSDSRSYEQYFGPGTRLTVT.

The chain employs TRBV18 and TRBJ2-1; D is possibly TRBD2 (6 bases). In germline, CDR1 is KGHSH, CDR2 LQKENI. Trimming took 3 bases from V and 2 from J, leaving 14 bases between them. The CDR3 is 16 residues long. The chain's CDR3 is CASSPTGVETYNEQFF. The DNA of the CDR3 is TGTGCCAGCTCACCGACGGGGGTTGAGACCTACAATGAGCAGTTCTTC.

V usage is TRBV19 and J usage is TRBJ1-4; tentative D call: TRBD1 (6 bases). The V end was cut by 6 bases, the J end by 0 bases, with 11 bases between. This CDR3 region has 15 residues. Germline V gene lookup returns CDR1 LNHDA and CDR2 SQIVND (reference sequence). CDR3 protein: CASSPRTATNEKLFF. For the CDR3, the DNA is TGTGCCAGTAGCCCCCGGACAGCAACTAATGAAAAACTGTTTTTT. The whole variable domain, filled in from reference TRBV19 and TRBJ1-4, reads DGGITQSPKYLFRKEGQNVTLSCEQNLNHDAMYWYRQDPGQGLRLIYYSQIVNDFQKGDIAEGYSVSREKKESFPLTVTSAQKNPTAFYLCASSPRTATNEKLFFGSGTQLSVL.

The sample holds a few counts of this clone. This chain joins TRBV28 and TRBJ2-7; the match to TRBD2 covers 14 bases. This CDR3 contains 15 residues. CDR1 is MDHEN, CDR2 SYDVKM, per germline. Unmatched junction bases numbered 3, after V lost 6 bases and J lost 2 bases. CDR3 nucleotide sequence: TGTGCCAGCAGAAAGGGACTAGCGGGGGCCTACGAGCAGTACTTC. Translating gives CASRKGLAGAYEQYF.

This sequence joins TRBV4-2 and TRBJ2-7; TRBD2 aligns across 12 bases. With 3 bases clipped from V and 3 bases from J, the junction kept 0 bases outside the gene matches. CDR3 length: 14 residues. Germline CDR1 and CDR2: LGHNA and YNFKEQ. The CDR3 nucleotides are TGTGCCAGCAGCCAGACTAGCGGGGGCTACGAGCAGTACTTC. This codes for CASSQTSGGYEQYF.

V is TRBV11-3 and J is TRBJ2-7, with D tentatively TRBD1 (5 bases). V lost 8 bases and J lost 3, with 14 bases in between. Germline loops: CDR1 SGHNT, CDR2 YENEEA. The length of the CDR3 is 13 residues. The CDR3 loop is CASARGENYEQYF. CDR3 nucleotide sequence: TGTGCCAGCGCTAGGGGCGAGAACTACGAGCAGTACTTC.

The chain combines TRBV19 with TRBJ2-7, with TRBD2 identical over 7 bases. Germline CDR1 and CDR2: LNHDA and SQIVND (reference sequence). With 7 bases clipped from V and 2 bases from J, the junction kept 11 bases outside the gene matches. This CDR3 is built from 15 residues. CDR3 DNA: TGTGCCAGTAAGGGTACTGGGAGGGGTGCCTACGAGCAGTACTTC. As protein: CASKGTGRGAYEQYF.

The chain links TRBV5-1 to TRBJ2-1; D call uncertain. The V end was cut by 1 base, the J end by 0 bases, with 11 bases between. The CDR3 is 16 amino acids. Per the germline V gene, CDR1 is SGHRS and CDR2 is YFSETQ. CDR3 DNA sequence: TGCGCCAGCAGCTTGATCATCACAGACTCCTACAATGAGCAGTTCTTC. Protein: CASSLIITDSYNEQFF.

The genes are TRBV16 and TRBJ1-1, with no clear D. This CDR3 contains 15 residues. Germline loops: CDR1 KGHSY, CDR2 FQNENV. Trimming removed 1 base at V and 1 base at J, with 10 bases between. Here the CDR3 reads CASSQYPLGNTEAFF. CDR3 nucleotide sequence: TGTGCCAGCAGCCAATACCCACTCGGGAACACTGAAGCTTTCTTT.

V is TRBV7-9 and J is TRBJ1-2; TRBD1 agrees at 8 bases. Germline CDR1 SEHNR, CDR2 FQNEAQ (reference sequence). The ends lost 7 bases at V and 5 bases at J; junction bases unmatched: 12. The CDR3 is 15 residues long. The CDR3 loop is CASTASSGQVYGYTF. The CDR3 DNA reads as TGTGCCAGCACCGCCAGCTCGGGACAGGTATATGGCTACACCTTC.

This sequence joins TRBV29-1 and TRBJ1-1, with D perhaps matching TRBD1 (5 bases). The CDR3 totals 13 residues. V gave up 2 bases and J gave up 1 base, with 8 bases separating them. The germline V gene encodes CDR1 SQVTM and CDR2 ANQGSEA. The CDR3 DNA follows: TGCAGCGTTGAACGACAGAAGAACACTGAAGCTTTCTTT. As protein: CSVERQKNTEAFF.

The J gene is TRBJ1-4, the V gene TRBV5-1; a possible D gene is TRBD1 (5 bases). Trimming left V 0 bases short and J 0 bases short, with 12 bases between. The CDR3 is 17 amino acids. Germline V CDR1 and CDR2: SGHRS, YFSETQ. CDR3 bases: TGCGCCAGCAGCTTGGAGGGGCAGACGGCAACTAATGAAAAACTGTTTTTT. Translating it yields CASSLEGQTATNEKLFF.

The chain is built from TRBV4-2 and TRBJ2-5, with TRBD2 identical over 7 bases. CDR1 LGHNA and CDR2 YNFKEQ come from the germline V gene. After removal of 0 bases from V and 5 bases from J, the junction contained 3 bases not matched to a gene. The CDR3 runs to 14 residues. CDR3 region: CASSQDRLAETQYF. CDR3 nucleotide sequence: TGTGCCAGCAGCCAAGATAGACTAGCTGAGACCCAGTACTTC.

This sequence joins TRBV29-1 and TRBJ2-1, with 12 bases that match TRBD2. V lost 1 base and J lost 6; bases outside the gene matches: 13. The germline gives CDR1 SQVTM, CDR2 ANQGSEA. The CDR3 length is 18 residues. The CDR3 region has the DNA TGCAGCGTTGAAGCTTCCCTCAAGACTAGCGGGAGAGTCAATGAGCAGTTCTTC. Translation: CSVEASLKTSGRVNEQFF.

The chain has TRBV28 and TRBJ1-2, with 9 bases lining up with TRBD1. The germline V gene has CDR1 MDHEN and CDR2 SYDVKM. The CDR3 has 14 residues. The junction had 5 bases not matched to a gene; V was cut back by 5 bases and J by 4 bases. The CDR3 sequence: CASSLGTGSYGYTF. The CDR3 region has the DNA TGTGCCAGCAGTCTGGGGACAGGGAGCTATGGCTACACCTTC.